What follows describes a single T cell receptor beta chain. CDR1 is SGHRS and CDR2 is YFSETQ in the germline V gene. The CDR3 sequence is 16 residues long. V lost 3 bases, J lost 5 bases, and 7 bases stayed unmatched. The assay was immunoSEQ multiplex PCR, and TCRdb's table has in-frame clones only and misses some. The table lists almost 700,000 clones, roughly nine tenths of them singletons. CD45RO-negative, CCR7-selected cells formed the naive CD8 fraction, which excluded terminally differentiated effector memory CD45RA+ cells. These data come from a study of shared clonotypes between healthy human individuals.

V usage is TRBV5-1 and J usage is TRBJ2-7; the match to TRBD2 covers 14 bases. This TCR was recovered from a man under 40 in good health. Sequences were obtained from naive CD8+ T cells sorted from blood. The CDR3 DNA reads TGCGCCAGCAGCTCCGGGACTAGCGGGAGAAACCACGAGCAGTACTTC. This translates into CASSSGTSGRNHEQYF.